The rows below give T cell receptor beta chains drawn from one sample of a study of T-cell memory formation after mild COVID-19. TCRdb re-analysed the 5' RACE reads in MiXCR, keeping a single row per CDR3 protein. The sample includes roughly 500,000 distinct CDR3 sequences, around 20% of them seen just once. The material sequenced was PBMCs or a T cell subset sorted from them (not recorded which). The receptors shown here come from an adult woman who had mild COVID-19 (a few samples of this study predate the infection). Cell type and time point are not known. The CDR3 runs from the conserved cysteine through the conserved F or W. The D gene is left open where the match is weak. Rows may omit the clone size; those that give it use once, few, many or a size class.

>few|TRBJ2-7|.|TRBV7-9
CASKDSGVSEQYF
TGTGCCAGCAAGGACTCAGGGGTCTCGGAGCAGTACTTC
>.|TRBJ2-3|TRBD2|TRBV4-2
CASSLPGGRDTQYF
TGTGCCAGCAGCCTTCCCGGGGGGAGGGATACGCAGTATTTT
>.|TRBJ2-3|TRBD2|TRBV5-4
CASSPRAGGPTETQYF
TGTGCCAGCAGCCCGAGGGCGGGAGGGCCTACGGAGACGCAGTATTTT
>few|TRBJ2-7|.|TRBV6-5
CASIGLYPSYEQYF
TGTGCCAGCATCGGACTCTACCCCTCCTACGAGCAGTACTTC
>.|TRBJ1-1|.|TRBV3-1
CASGDGSNTEAFF
TGTGCCAGCGGAGACGGCTCGAACACTGAAGCTTTCTTT
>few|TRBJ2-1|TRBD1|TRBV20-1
CSASVLDRARYNEQFF
TGCAGTGCTAGTGTATTGGACAGGGCTCGCTACAATGAGCAGTTCTTC
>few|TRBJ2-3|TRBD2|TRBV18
CASSPPLMGRAGTDTQYF
TGTGCCAGCTCACCACCCCTTATGGGGAGGGCCGGCACAGATACGCAGTATTTT
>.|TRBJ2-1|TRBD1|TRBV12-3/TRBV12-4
CASSNNRGRNEQFF
TGTGCCAGCAGTAACAACAGGGGGCGGAATGAGCAGTTCTTC
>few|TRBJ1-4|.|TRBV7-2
CASSLGFSTEKLFF
TGTGCCAGCAGCTTAGGATTCTCCACCGAAAAACTGTTTTTT
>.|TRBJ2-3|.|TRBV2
CASSFDFTDTQYF
TGTGCCAGCAGTTTCGACTTTACAGATACGCAGTATTTT
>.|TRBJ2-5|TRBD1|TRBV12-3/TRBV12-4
CASTPDRARQETQYF
TGTGCCAGCACCCCGGACAGGGCTAGACAAGAGACCCAGTACTTC
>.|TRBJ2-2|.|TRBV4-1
CASSRPPIGGELFF
TGCGCCAGCAGCCGCCCCCCCATAGGCGGGGAGCTGTTTTTT
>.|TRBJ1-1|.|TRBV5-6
CASIRRGSTEAFF
TGTGCCAGCATCCGCCGCGGGAGCACTGAAGCTTTCTTT
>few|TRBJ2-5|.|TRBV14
CASSQNRAQETQYF
TGTGCCAGCAGTCAAAACAGGGCCCAAGAGACCCAGTACTTC
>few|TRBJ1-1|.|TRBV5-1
CASSLGLRVGNTEAFF
TGCGCCAGCAGCTTGGGACTTAGGGTGGGGAACACTGAAGCTTTCTTT